This T cell receptor (beta chain) was profiled in a study of vaccination and CD4 T cells after COVID-19. Researchers used the Oncomine TCR Beta short-read assay to sequence DNA from cultured CD4+ T cells. From the PCR reads, TCRdb called clonotypes with MiXCR, one entry per CDR3 protein. The sample yields 10,000 to 15,000 distinct CDR3 sequences, approximately 81% seen once. The treatment: roughly nine-day PBMC culture with coronavirus spike peptide pools or control peptides (ViraFEST assay). Per-well cultures of 1.5 million to 2 million PBMCs received about 10 IU/ml IL-2 and around 10 ug/ml peptide pools. As regards this clonotype: Its antigen is not known.

This clonotype was sampled from a human donor who received a COVID-19 vaccine. The sequencing used CD4+ T cells from blood, cultured in vitro, collected after SARS-CoV-2 vaccination.

CDR3 residues: CASSEPTGESYEQYF. The DNA of the CDR3 is TGCGCCAGCAGTGAGCCAACAGGGGAATCCTACGAGCAGTACTTC. The chain has TRBV10-2 and TRBJ2-7; 7 nucleotides line up with TRBD1. The CDR3 spans 15 residues. Germline CDR1 is WSHSY and CDR2 is SAAADI. V shed 2 bases and J 1 base; nucleotides not matched to a gene: 5.